This T cell receptor (beta chain) derives from a study of Tregs in tolerant kidney transplant recipients (dated by TCRdb to between 2019 and 2020). For the study in its entirety: The transplants used related donors along with nonmyeloablative bone marrow transplantation, and in the human trials mixed chimerism was transient. The study applied TCRbeta sequencing to find donor-specific regulatory T cells before combined kidney and bone marrow transplantation and then followed those same cells after transplant. The full study reports these points: Biological reproducibility was not examined directly, but technical replication error appeared to be minimal. In tolerant patients, donor-specific Tregs expanded more than Tregs overall, which suggests antigen-driven rather than nonspecific expansion. Expanding Tregs with activated donor B cells appeared to identify the most biologically relevant and donor-specific TCRbeta repertoire. The study was constrained by small patient numbers, and validation of the findings is required in larger populations and under other immunosuppression protocols. For some patients the PCR primers changed over time, which made it impossible to compare the samples from those patients at the nucleotide level.

From cysteine to phenylalanine, the CDR3 is 14 amino acids long. The sequence is cut down to CDR3 DNA, 42 bases in frame from base 1. V is shortened by 3 bases, J by 10 bases, and the region joining them spans 16 bases. CDR1 LNHDA and CDR2 SQIVND were looked up in the germline V gene (reference sequence). Comment on this clone: Its antigen is not yet known. Base qualities are not provided; no much larger clone lies one nucleotide away.

What this sample's time point label stands for: blood sample drawn before combined kidney and bone marrow transplant. Thawed PBMCs were FACS-sorted into unstimulated Tregs (CD4+CD25+CD127-), CD4+ non-Tregs (CD4+CD25-), CD4 cells and CD8 cells. Patients were a few combined kidney and bone marrow transplant recipients from the ITN036ST trial, and only these trial subjects had samples available. Healthy control blood was separated into PBMCs by Ficoll density gradient and cryopreserved, and patient PBMCs were collected both before and after transplant. For TCRbeta CDR3 sequencing, genomic DNA from the sorted cells was extracted using the QIAGEN DNeasy Blood and Tissue Kit. Through immunoSEQ, high-throughput TCRbeta CDR3 sequencing was done commercially, including PCR amplification with internal controls and bias correction. The authors processed their data as follows. Unique productive TCRbeta sequences were defined by CDR3 nucleotide sequence where primers matched, otherwise by CDR3 amino acid sequence with Vbeta and Jbeta genes. Sorting error was corrected by removing sequences shared between sorted populations at a frequency ratio of 2:1 or less, and the remaining shared sequences were assigned to the higher population. Sequences were defined as donor-reactive when expanded at least 5-fold in CFSE-low cells versus unstimulated cells and present at a frequency of at least 0.01% in CFSE-low cells. Jensen-Shannon divergence, calculated on the top 100 TCRbeta sequences ranked by frequency, was used to quantify repertoire divergence. For samples with multiple sequencing runs, sorting error was corrected separately for each run before the runs were pooled. TCRdb took over this immuneACCESS table, retaining in-frame rearrangements with V and J assigned. Such tables are incomplete; in checked studies, under half of the missing clones stem from an unresolved V gene, and the remainder is unexplained. That table furnishes V, J and clone size, whereas the DNA furnished D and trimming. The sample table contains over 60,000 clones; only one count was recorded for 95% to 98% of them. The ten biggest clones cover over 0.45% of the sample.

The chain uses TRBV19 and TRBJ2-1; the D gene is possibly TRBD2, with 6 bases matching. The receptor's source is a human donor who received a combined kidney and bone marrow transplant. The sample consisted of CD4+ T cells from blood, taken before the transplant. The DNA sequence is TGTGCCAGTAGTATGCAGGCGCGGGACCGGGAGCAGTTCTTC. Its protein reads: CASSMQARDREQFF.